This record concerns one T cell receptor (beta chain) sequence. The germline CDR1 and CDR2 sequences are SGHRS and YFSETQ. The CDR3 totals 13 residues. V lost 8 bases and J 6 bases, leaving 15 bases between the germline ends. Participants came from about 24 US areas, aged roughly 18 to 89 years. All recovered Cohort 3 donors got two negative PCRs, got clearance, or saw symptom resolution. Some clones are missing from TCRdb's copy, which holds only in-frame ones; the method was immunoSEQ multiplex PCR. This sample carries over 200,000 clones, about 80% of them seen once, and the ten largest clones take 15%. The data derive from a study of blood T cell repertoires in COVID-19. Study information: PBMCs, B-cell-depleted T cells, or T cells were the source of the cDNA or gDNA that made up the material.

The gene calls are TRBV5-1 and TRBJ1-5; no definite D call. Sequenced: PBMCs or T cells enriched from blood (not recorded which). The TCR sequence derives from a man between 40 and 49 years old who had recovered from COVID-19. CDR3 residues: CASRERMGQPQHF. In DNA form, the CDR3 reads TGCGCCAGTCGGGAGAGGATGGGTCAGCCCCAGCATTTT.